The rows below give T cell receptor beta chains drawn from one sample of a study of human T cells and chemical hapten exposure. TCRdb fed the RACE reads into MiXCR, producing one record per CDR3 protein. The sample consists of approximately 350,000 distinct CDR3 sequences, 6% to 8.5% of them appearing once. The input for sequencing was whole blood, taken in connection with sensitization to the hapten diphenylcyclopropenone (DPC). These receptors originate from a woman under 30 with alopecia areata. Some clones in this sample may be carry-over from other donors' samples. CDR3s include the opening cysteine and the closing phenylalanine or tryptophan. The order of the fields is clone size, V gene, J gene, D gene, CDR3 DNA, CDR3 protein. D genes are given only for firm matches. The size entry is marked missing in some rows and otherwise reads once, few, many or a size class.

many,TRBV12-3/TRBV12-4,TRBJ2-1,.,TGTGCCAGCAGTTTAGAGGAAGTAGGTGGGGCTGAGCAGTTCTTC,CASSLEEVGGAEQFF
many,TRBV5-4,TRBJ2-3,TRBD2,TGTGCCAGCACTTTAGCGGGAGTGAGCACAGATACGCAGTATTTT,CASTLAGVSTDTQYF
few,TRBV6-5,TRBJ2-2,.,TGTGCCAGCAGTCAGACGGACGGGTATTCCGGGGAGCTGTTTTTT,CASSQTDGYSGELFF
many,TRBV29-1,TRBJ2-7,TRBD1,TGCAGCGTCAAACCGGGACAGGGGGTTTTCTACGAGCAGTACTTC,CSVKPGQGVFYEQYF
many,TRBV7-2,TRBJ2-5,TRBD2,TGTGCCAGCAGCTTTGGCGGGGGGGCCGCTGAGACCCAGTACTTC,CASSFGGGAAETQYF
few,TRBV7-9,TRBJ2-2,.,TGTGCCAGCAGCTTCCAGGAGGTTTCCGGGGAGCTGTTTTTT,CASSFQEVSGELFF
few,TRBV20-1,TRBJ2-3,TRBD2,TGCAGTGCTAGAGATAGACTAGCGGGAAGCACAGATACGCAGTATTTT,CSARDRLAGSTDTQYF
few,TRBV25-1,TRBJ1-4,.,TGTGCCAGCAGTGAATCGGACGGGGGGAGTGAAAAACTGTTTTTT,CASSESDGGSEKLFF
many,TRBV29-1,TRBJ2-2,.,TGCAGCGTTGAAGTTATATCGGAAAGGAGTACCGGGGAGCTGTTTTTT,CSVEVISERSTGELFF
many,TRBV20-1,TRBJ2-5,TRBD2,TGCAGTGCTAGAGATGTGACTAGCCCTGAGACCCAGTACTTC,CSARDVTSPETQYF
few,TRBV18,TRBJ1-1,TRBD1,TGTGCCAGCTCACAGGGACAGCGGACCACTGAAGCTTTCTTT,CASSQGQRTTEAFF
few,TRBV5-1,TRBJ1-3,.,TGCGCCAGCAGCGGCTTTGGTGTAAGCTCTGGAAACACCATATATTTT,CASSGFGVSSGNTIYF
.,TRBV27,TRBJ2-3,.,TGTGCCAGCAGGGGCGGGGGCAAACTCACAGATACGCAGTATTTT,CASRGGGKLTDTQYF
many,TRBV6-2/TRBV6-3,TRBJ2-3,.,TGTGCCAGCAGTTACAGGGGCATTGATACGCAGTATTTT,CASSYRGIDTQYF